The 10 T cell receptor beta chains listed next were all sequenced from one sample in a study of blood T cells in healthy people across ages. A second PCR, run for roughly 7 to 12 cycles, used a sample-barcoded 5' primer plus a J-beta primer mix. Using its own MiXCR run on the 5' RACE reads, TCRdb lists one record per CDR3 protein. The sample consists of 750,000 to 950,000 distinct CDR3 sequences, 25% to 35% of them appearing once. The same sample was also studied in work on T cells of mothers and their children.

Sequencing used blood. The receptors originated from a woman aged 40 to 50 in good health.

This clonotype was observed at least ten times. J is TRBJ2-5 and V is TRBV7-2; D assignment may be TRBD1 or TRBD2 (5 bases each). The length of the CDR3 is 13 residues. The germline V gene encodes CDR1 SGHTA and CDR2 FQGNSA. With 5 bases removed from V and 5 bases from J, the gap between germline ends came to 12 bases. As DNA, the CDR3 is TGTGCCAGCAGCCCAGCCTGGGGGGAGACCCAGTACTTC. This translates into CASSPAWGETQYF.

This clonotype was counted ten times or more. The chain is built from TRBV5-5 and TRBJ2-7; 8 bases align to TRBD1. The V and J ends lost 5 bases and 3 bases, in that order; junction bases with no gene match: 7. The CDR3 contains 14 residues. Germline V gene sequence: CDR1 SGHKS, CDR2 YYEKEE (reference sequence). The CDR3 nucleotides read TGTGCCAGCAGTCGGGACAGGTGGGTCTACGAGCAGTACTTC. This encodes CASSRDRWVYEQYF.

There are a few counts of this clonotype. It may be a read error: a sequence one base away is much more abundant. The rearrangement uses TRBV6-1 and TRBJ1-5; 9 bases are shared with TRBD1. This CDR3 spans 13 amino acids. J lost 6 bases, V lost 6 bases, and 3 bases had no gene match. Germline V CDR1 and CDR2: MNHNS, SASEGT. DNA of the CDR3: TGTGCCAGCAGGGGGACAGGGACTCAGCCCCAGCATTTT. It translates to CASRGTGTQPQHF.

A remark on this clonotype: A read error may explain this, as a much larger clone is one base away. V and J are TRBV12-3 or TRBV12-4 and TRBJ2-1; TRBD2 aligns across 12 bases. The CDR3 is made up of 14 amino acids. The CDR3 region has the DNA TGTGCCAGCAGTGTCACTAGCGGGGGGAGGGAGCAGGACTTC. Amino acids: CASSVTSGGREQDF.

The chain is built from TRBV7-9 and TRBJ2-3; a weak D match, TRBD2 (5 bases). The germline gives CDR1 SEHNR, CDR2 FQNEAQ (reference sequence). The CDR3 has 15 residues. V lost 5 bases to trimming and J lost 2 bases, with 14 bases between them. CDR3 amino acids: CASSNREPSTDTQYF. The CDR3 nucleotides are TGTGCCAGCAGCAACCGGGAACCTTCCACAGATACGCAGTATTTT.

This clonotype was picked up many times. This rearrangement joins TRBV20-1 to TRBJ2-3; D possibly corresponds to TRBD2 (6 bases). Between the trimmed V and J ends, which lost 3 bases and 0 bases, there was a span of 10 bases. The CDR3 loop spans 14 amino acids. Germline V gene lookup returns CDR1 DFQATT and CDR2 SNEGSKA (reference sequence). CDR3 sequence (DNA): TGCAGTGCTAGGAGGACTACTAGCACAGATACGCAGTATTTT. Protein product: CSARRTTSTDTQYF.

This clonotype was found a few times. The rearrangement uses TRBV20-1 and TRBJ1-2; D is perhaps TRBD1 (6 bases). V was pared by 6 bases and J by 2 bases, with 10 bases between. Per the germline V gene, CDR1 is DFQATT and CDR2 is SNEGSKA (reference sequence). The CDR3 loop spans 12 amino acids. CDR3 nucleotide sequence: TGCAGTGCCCATACAGGGAACTATGGCTACACCTTC. This translates into CSAHTGNYGYTF.

This clonotype was observed a handful of times. CDR3 coding DNA: TGTGCCAGCAGCTACCGCCTAGCGGGGGGTCCCGGTAGCACAGATACGCAGTATTTT. Encoded protein: CASSYRLAGGPGSTDTQYF. This chain joins TRBV7-2 and TRBJ2-3; 11 positions match TRBD2. The V gene end was trimmed by 4 bases and the J gene end by 0 bases; junction bases not matched to a gene: 12. The CDR3 sequence is 19 residues long. Looked up from germline, CDR1 is SGHTA and CDR2 is FQGNSA.

This clonotype turned up a few times. The chain links TRBV27 to TRBJ1-2; TRBD1 aligns across 7 bases. Trimming at V came to 8 bases and at J to 4 bases, leaving 7 bases not matched to a gene. The CDR3 extends over 13 amino acids. Germline V gives CDR1 MNHEY, CDR2 SMNVEV (reference sequence). CDR3 in amino acids: CASRVTGCYGYTF. The CDR3 DNA sequence: TGTGCCAGCCGAGTGACAGGGTGCTATGGCTACACCTTC.

The sample holds many counts of this clonotype. The chain couples TRBV9 to TRBJ2-1; 8 nucleotides agree with TRBD1. The CDR3 contains 16 residues. With V trimmed by 0 bases and J by 8 bases, 10 bases remained unmatched. Germline V gene sequence: CDR1 SGDLS, CDR2 YYNGEE. CDR3 bases: TGTGCCAGCAGCGTAGAGTGGGGGGCACAGGGGGATGAGCAGTTCTTC. Amino acid sequence: CASSVEWGAQGDEQFF.